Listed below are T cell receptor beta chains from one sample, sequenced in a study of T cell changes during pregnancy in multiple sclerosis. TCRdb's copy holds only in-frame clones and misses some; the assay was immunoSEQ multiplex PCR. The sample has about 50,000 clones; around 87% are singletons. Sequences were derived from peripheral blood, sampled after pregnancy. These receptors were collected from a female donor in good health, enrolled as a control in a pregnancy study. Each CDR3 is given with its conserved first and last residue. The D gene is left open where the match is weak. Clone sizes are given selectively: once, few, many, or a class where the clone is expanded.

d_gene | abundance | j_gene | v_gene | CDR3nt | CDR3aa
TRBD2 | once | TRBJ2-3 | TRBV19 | TGTGCCAGTAGTAAGGGCGCGGGGGGTCAGACAGATACGCAGTATTTT | CASSKGAGGQTDTQYF
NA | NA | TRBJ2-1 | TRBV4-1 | TGCGCCAGCAGCCAAGATCGGGGGCTAGCGGCCTCCTACAATGAGCAGTTCTTC | CASSQDRGLAASYNEQFF
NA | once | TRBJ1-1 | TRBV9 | TGTGCCAGCAGCGTTGGGGGCGCCAGCACTGAAGCTTTCTTT | CASSVGGASTEAFF
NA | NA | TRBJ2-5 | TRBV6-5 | TGTGCCCGGAATTTTAGCGGGTGGGGGGCGGCCCAGTACTTC | CARNFSGWGAAQYF
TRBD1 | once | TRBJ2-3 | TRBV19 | TGTGCCAGTACCCGGACAGGGGGAAAGGATACGCAGTATTTT | CASTRTGGKDTQYF
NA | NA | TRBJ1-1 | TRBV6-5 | TGTGCCAGCAGTTACTCGACATTGAACACTGAAGCTTTCTTT | CASSYSTLNTEAFF
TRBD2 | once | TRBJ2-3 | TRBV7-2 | TGTGCCAGCAGCACCCGAGCTAGCGGGAGCACAGATACGCAGTATTTT | CASSTRASGSTDTQYF
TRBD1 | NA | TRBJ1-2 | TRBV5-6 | TGTGCCAGCAGCCGGGGGACAGGGGGCTTTGGCTACACCTTC | CASSRGTGGFGYTF
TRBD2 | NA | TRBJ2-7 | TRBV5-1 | TGCGCCAGCAGCTCTCTGGGGGGGTCCTCCTACGAGCAGTACTTC | CASSSLGGSSYEQYF
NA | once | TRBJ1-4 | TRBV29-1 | TGCAGCGTTGAAGGCAAGGAGGGTGAAAAACTGTTTTTT | CSVEGKEGEKLFF
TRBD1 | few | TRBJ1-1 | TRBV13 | TGTGCCAGCAGCTGGGGGACAGGGGAGAACACTGAAGCTTTCTTT | CASSWGTGENTEAFF
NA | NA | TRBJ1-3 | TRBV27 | TGTGCCAGCAGTTTAGCGGGGACGGTGAACTCTGGAAACACCATATATTTT | CASSLAGTVNSGNTIYF
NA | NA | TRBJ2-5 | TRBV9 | TGTGCCAGCAGCGCGAACACCGGGGGGCCGGAGACCCAGTACTTC | CASSANTGGPETQYF
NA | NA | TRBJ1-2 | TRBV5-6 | TGTGCCAGCAGCCCTGGACAACACAGTGGCTACACCTTC | CASSPGQHSGYTF
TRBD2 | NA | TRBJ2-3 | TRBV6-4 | TGTGCCAGCAGTGACACGGGAGGGACTACGCAGTATTTT | CASSDTGGTTQYF
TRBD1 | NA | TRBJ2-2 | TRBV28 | TGTGCCAGCAGTCCAGACAGGGTAGGGGAGCTGTTTTTT | CASSPDRVGELFF
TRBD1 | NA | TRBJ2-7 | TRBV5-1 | TGCGCCAGCAGCCCCGACAGGGGATGGTTTGAGCAGTACTTC | CASSPDRGWFEQYF
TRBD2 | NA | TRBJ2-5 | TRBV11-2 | TGTGCCAGCAGCTCTTATCGGAGCGGGGGGGATCAAGAGACCCAGTACTTC | CASSSYRSGGDQETQYF
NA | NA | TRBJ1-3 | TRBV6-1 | TGTGCCAGCAGTTCCAGCGTGGAAAACACCATATATTTT | CASSSSVENTIYF
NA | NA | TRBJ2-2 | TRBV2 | TGTGCCAGCACTCCACTCGACACCGGGGAGCTGTTTTTT | CASTPLDTGELFF
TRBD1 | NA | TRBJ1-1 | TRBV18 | TGTGCCAGCTCATTACAGGGGGAACGCGACACTGAAGCTTTCTTT | CASSLQGERDTEAFF
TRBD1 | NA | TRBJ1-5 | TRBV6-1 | TGTGCCAGCAGTGGGGGGACAGTCAATCAGCCCCAGCATTTT | CASSGGTVNQPQHF
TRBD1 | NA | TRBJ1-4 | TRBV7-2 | TGTGCCAGCAGCTCCCGGACAGGGCTCGGTGAAAAACTGTTTTTT | CASSSRTGLGEKLFF
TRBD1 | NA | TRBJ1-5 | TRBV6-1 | TGTGCCAGCAGTGATCTTTCGGGACAGAGCAATCAGCCCCAGCATTTT | CASSDLSGQSNQPQHF
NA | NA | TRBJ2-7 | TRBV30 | TGTGCCTGGAGTCCCGGTTTAGCATACGAGCAGTACTTC | CAWSPGLAYEQYF
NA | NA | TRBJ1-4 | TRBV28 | TGTGCCAGCAGCCCCATCGGGAGGGGAGGTGAAAAACTGTTTTTT | CASSPIGRGGEKLFF
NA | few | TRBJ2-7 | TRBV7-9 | TGTGCCAGCAGCTTATCTACAGGGATTAGCTCCTACGAGCAGTACTTC | CASSLSTGISSYEQYF
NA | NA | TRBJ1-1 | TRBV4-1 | TGCGCCAGCAGCCAGTTGGGACTTTTCAACACTGAAGCTTTCTTT | CASSQLGLFNTEAFF
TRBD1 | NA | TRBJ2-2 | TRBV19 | TGTGCCAGTACGGGCGGACGGGACAGGGTCAACGGGGAGCTGTTTTTT | CASTGGRDRVNGELFF
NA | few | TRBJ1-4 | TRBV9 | TGTGCCAGCAGCGTGGGGGACTGGGAAGAAAAACTGTTTTTT | CASSVGDWEEKLFF
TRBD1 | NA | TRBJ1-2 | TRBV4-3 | TGCGCCAGCACCGGGACAGGCCGAGGCTACACCTTC | CASTGTGRGYTF
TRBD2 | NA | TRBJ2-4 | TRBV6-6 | TGTGCCAGCAGTTACTCACCTAGCGGGGGAAGCATTCAGTACTTC | CASSYSPSGGSIQYF